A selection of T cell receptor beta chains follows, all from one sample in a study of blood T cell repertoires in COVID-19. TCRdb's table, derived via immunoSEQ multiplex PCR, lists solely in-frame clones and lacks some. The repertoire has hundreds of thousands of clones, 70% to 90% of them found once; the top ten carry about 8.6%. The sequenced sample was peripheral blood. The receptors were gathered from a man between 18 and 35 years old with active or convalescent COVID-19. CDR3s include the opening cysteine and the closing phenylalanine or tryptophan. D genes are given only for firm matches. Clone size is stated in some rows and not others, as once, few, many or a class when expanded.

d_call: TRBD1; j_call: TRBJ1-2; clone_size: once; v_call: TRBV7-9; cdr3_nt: TGTGCCAGCCAGGGACAGGACTATGGCTACACCTTC; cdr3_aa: CASQGQDYGYTF
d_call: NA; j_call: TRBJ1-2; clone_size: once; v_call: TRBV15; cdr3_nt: TGTGCCACCACCCAGGTGGAAGCTAACTATGGCTACACCTTC; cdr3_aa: CATTQVEANYGYTF
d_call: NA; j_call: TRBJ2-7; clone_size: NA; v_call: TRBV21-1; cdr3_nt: TGTGCCAGCAGCAAACCCCGGTTGGGGAGTGGTCACGAGCAGTACTTC; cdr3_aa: CASSKPRLGSGHEQYF
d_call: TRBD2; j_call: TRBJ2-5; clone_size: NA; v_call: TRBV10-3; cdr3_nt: TGTGCCATCAGTTGGACTAGCGGGGGAGTCAAGGGCGAGACCCAGTACTTC; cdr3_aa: CAISWTSGGVKGETQYF
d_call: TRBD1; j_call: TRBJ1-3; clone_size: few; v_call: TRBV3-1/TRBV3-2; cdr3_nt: TGTGCCAGCAGCCAACGACAGGGGGCCACCATATATTTT; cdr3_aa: CASSQRQGATIYF
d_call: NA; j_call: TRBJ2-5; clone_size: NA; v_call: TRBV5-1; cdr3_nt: TGCGCCAGCAAGTCATCACAGGGCGGACCAGAACGGGAGACCCAGTACTTC; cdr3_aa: CASKSSQGGPERETQYF
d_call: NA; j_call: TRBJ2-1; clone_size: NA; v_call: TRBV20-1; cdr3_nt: TGCAGTGCTAGTCCTCGGGGGAGCTCCTACAATGAGCAGTTCTTC; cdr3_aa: CSASPRGSSYNEQFF
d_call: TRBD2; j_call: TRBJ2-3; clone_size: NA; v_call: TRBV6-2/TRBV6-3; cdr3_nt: TGTGCCAGCAGTCTAGCGGGAACCACAGATACGCAGTATTTT; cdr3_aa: CASSLAGTTDTQYF
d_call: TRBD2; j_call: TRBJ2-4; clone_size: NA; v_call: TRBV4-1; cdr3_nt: TGCGCCAGCAGCCAAAGGTTTGCGGGGGGAAACATTCAGTACTTC; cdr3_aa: CASSQRFAGGNIQYF
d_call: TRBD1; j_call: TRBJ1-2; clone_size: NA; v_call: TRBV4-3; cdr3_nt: TGCGCCAGCAGCCAAGGAAATTTCCCAGGGGGTGGCTACACCTTC; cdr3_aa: CASSQGNFPGGGYTF
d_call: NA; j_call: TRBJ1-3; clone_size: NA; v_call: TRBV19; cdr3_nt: TGTGCCAGTAGTATTTGGGACAACTCTGGAAACACCATATATTTT; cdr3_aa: CASSIWDNSGNTIYF
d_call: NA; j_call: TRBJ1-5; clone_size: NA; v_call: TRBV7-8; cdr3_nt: TGTGCCAGCAGCTTAGTGCGACAGAGCAATCAGCCCCAGCATTTT; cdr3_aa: CASSLVRQSNQPQHF
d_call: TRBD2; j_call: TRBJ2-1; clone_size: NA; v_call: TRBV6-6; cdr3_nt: TGTGCCAGCAGTTACTCGACTGGGACTAGCGGGGGGGCCGAGTTCTTC; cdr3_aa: CASSYSTGTSGGAEFF
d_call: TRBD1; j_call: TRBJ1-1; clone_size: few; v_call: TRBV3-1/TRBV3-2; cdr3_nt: TGTGCCAGCACTATACAGGGGCGGAGGACTGAAGCTTTCTTT; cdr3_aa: CASTIQGRRTEAFF
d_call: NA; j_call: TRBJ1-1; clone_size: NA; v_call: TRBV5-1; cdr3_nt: TGCGCCAGCAGCCCATCAGGGTCTCTGGGTTGGGCTGAAGCTTTCTTT; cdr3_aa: CASSPSGSLGWAEAFF
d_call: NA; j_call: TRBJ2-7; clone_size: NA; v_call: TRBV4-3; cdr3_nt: TGCGCCAGCAGCCAAGCGACTGGATTATACTACGAGCAGTACTTC; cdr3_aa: CASSQATGLYYEQYF
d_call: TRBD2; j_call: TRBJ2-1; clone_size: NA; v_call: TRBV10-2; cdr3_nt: TGCATAGCGGAGCGGGGGGGCAATGAGCAGTTCTTC; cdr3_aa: CIAERGGNEQFF
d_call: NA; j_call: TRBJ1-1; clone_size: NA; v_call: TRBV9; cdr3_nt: TGTGCCAGCAGCGTAGGAGCAGGTCCAGGGAACACTGAAGCTTTCTTT; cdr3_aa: CASSVGAGPGNTEAFF
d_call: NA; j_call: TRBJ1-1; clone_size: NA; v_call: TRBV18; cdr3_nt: TGTGCCAGCTCATCAACCGGGACAAGTATTTTCTTT; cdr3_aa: CASSSTGTSIFF
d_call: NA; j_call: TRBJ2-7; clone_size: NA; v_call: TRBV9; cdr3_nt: TGTGCCAGCAGCGACGGGTCCTCCTACGAGCAGTACTTC; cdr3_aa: CASSDGSSYEQYF
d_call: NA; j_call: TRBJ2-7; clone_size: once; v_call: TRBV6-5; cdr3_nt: TGTGCCAGCAGTATTTCCTCCGGGGGATACTACGAGCAGTACTTC; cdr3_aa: CASSISSGGYYEQYF
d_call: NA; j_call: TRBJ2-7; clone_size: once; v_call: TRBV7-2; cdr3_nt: TGTGCCAGCAGCTCGGACTGGGGGACTTCCTACGAGCAGTACTTC; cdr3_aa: CASSSDWGTSYEQYF
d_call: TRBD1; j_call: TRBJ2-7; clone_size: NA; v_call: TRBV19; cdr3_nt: TGTGCCAGTAGACAGGGGGCGTCGTACGAGCAGTACTTC; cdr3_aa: CASRQGASYEQYF
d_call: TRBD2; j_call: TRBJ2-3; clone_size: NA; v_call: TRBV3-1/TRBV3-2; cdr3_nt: TGTGCCAGCAGCCTCGGACTAGCGGGGGCCGGGTATTTT; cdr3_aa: CASSLGLAGAGYF
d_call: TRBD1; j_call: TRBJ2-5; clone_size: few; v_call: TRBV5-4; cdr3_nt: TGTGCCAGCAGCACCTCCGGGACAGGGCGGAAGACCCAGTACTTC; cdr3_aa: CASSTSGTGRKTQYF
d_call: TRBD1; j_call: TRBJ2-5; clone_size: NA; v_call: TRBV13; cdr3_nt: TGTGCCAGCAGCTCATCCTCCGGGACAGATCAAGAGACCCAGTACTTC; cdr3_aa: CASSSSSGTDQETQYF
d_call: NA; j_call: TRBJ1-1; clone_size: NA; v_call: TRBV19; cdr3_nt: TGTGCCAGTACTTATACAATGAACACTGAAGCTTTCTTT; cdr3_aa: CASTYTMNTEAFF
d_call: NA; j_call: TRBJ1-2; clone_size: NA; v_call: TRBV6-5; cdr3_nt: TGTGCCAGCAGTTACTCGCTACGGGGTAGTGGCTACACCTTC; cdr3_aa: CASSYSLRGSGYTF
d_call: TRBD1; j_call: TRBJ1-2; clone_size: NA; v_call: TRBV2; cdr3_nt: TGTGCCAGCGGACAGGGGGTGAACTATGGCTACACCTTC; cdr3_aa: CASGQGVNYGYTF
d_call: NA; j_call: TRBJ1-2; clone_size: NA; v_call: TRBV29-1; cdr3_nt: TGCAGCGTTGATCGGTATGGCTACACCTTC; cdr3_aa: CSVDRYGYTF
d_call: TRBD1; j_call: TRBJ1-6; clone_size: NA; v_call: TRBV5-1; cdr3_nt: TGCGCCAGCAGCCTGAAAGGACAGGGGTCTTCACCCCTCCACTTT; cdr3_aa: CASSLKGQGSSPLHF
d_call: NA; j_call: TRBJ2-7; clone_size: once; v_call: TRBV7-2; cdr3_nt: TGTGCCAGCAGCGATCAGACAGGTACCTACGAGCAGTACTTC; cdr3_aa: CASSDQTGTYEQYF
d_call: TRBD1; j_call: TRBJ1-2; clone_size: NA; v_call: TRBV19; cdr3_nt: TGTGCCAGTAGTTTGACAGGGGCGGATGGCTACACCTTC; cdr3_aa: CASSLTGADGYTF
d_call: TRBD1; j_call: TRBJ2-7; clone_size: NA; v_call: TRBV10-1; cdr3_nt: TGCGCCAGCAGTGAGTTCGGCTCCGGGACAGGCTCCTACGAGCAGTACTTC; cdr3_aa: CASSEFGSGTGSYEQYF
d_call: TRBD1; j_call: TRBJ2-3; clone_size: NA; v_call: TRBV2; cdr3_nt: TGTGCCAGCAGAGAGACAGGGAAATGGGCGCAGTATTTT; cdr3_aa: CASRETGKWAQYF
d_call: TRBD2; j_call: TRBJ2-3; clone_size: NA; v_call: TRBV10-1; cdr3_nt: TGCGCCAGCAGTGACCTGGGGCTAGCGGGGTCCACAGATACGCAGTATTTT; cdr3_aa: CASSDLGLAGSTDTQYF
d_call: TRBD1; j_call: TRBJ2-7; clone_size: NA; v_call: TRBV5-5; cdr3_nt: TGTGCCAGCAGCGACCGGGACAGGGGCTACGAGCAGTACTTC; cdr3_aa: CASSDRDRGYEQYF
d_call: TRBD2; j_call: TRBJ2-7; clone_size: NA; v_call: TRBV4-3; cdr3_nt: TGCGCCAGCAGCCAAGATCTTGGTAGCGGGGGGTTCTCCTACGAGCAGTACTTC; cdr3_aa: CASSQDLGSGGFSYEQYF
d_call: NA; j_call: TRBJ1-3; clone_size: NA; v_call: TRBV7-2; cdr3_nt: TGTGCCAGCAGCTTAGCCCAGGCCATCTCTGGAAACACCATATATTTT; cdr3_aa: CASSLAQAISGNTIYF
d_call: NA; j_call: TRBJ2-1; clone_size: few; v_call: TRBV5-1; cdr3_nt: TGCGCCAGCAGCTTGACTATAGCGACCTACAATGAGCAGTTCTTC; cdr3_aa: CASSLTIATYNEQFF
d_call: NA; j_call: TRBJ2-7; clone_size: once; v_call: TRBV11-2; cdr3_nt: TGTGCCAGCAGCCTACAGGGCGACGAGCAGTACTTC; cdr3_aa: CASSLQGDEQYF
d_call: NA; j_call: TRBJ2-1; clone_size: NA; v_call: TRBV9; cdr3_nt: TGTGCCAGCAGCGTAGCCCCGCGTGTCAATGAGCAGTTCTTC; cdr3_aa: CASSVAPRVNEQFF
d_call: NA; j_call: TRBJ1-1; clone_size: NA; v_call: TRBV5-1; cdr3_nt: TGCGCCAGCAGGCGGCAGACGAACACTGAAGCTTTCTTT; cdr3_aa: CASRRQTNTEAFF
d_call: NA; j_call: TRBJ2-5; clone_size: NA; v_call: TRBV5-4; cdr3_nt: TGTGCCAGCAGCTCGGCAGGGGCCCGGGAGACCCAGTACTTC; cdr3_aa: CASSSAGARETQYF
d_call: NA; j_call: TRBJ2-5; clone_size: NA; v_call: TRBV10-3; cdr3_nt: TGTGCCATCAGTGTGGGGCAGGGTACAGAGACCCAGTACTTC; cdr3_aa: CAISVGQGTETQYF
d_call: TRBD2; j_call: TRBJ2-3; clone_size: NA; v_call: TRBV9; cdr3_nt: TGTGCCAGCAGCTCGGGGGGTGGTAGCGGGACAGATACGCAGTATTTT; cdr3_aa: CASSSGGGSGTDTQYF
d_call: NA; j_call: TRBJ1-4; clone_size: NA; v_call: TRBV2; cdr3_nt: TGTGCCAGCAGTGCCTCAGGCTATAATGAAAAACTGTTTTTT; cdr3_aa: CASSASGYNEKLFF
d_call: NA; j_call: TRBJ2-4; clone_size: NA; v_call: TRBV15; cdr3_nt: TGTGCCACCAGCCCAGGGGGGCCAGCCAAAAACATTCAGTACTTC; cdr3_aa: CATSPGGPAKNIQYF
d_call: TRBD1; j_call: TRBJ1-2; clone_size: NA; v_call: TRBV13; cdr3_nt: TGTGCCAGCAGCTCCGTCACAGACAGGGCCTCTTCCTATGGCTACACCTTC; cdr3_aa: CASSSVTDRASSYGYTF
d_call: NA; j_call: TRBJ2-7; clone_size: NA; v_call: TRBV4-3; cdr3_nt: TGCGCCAGCAGCCTAAGTGTTACCGGGGCCTACGAGCAGTACTTC; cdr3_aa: CASSLSVTGAYEQYF